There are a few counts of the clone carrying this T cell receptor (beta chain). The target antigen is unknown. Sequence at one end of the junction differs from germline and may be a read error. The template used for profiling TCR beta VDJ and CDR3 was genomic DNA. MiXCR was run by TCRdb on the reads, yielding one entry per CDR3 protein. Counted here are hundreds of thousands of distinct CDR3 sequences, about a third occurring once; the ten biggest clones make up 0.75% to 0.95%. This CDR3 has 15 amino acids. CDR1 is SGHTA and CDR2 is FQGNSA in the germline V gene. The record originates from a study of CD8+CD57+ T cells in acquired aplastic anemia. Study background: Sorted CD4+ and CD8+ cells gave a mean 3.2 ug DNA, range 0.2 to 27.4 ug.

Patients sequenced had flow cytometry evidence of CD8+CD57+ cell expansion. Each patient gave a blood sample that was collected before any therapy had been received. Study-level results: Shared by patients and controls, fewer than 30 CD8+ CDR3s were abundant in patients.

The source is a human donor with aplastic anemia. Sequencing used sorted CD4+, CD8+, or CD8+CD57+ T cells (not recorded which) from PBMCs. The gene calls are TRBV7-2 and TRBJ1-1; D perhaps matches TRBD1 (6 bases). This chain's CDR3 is CASSLGGGGNTEAFF. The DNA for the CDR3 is TGTGCCAGCAGTTTAGGTGGGGGCGGGAACACTGAAGCTTTCTTT. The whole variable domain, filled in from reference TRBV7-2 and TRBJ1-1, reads GAGVSQSPSNKVTEKGKDVELRCDPISGHTALYWYRQSLGQGLEFLIYFQGNSAPDKSGLPSDRFSAERTGGSVSTLTIQRTQQEDSAVYLCASSLGGGGNTEAFFGQGTRLTVV.